The 11 T cell receptor beta chains below all came from one sample that was sequenced in a study of blood T cell repertoires in COVID-19. Sequencing was performed with immunoSEQ multiplex PCR; in TCRdb, only in-frame clones are kept and a portion is missing. The table lists approximately 72,000 clones, roughly 85% of them singletons. The sample taken for sequencing was peripheral blood. All receptors derive from a woman of 80 years or more with acute or convalescent COVID-19.

This clone showed up just a few times. V gene TRBV27 combines with J gene TRBJ1-5; TRBD1 matches 9 bases. Per germline, CDR1 MNHEY and CDR2 SMNVEV (reference sequence). The J segment lost 4 bases and the V segment lost 6 bases, leaving 7 bases of the junction unmatched. The CDR3 has 15 amino acids. CDR3 nucleotide sequence: TGTGCCAGCAGGTACGGGACAGGGACAAATCAGCCCCAGCATTTT. This translates into CASRYGTGTNQPQHF.

The V and J genes are TRBV9 and TRBJ2-1; 10 nucleotides match TRBD2. There are 16 residues in the CDR3. The V segment lost 0 bases and the J segment 4 bases; nucleotides outside the gene matches: 4. Per the germline V gene, CDR1 is SGDLS and CDR2 is YYNGEE. CDR3 loop: CASSVDPSGGYNEQFF. Written as DNA, the CDR3 is TGTGCCAGCAGCGTAGACCCTAGCGGGGGTTACAATGAGCAGTTCTTC.

The chain carries TRBV6-5 and TRBJ1-5; D is perhaps TRBD1 (5 bases). Looked up from germline, CDR1 is MNHEY and CDR2 is SVGAGI. The CDR3 sequence is 14 residues long. Between the trimmed V and J ends, which lost 7 bases and 1 base, there was a span of 11 bases. CDR3 nucleotides: TGTGCCAGCACTCACGGGGGGAGCAATCAGCCCCAGCATTTT. This translates into CASTHGGSNQPQHF.

The chain links TRBV15 to TRBJ2-7, with TRBD1 as a possible D gene (6 bases). Trimming pared 0 bases from V and 10 bases from J, leaving 10 bases between. Germline loops: CDR1 LNHNV, CDR2 YYDKDF (reference sequence). There are 12 residues in the CDR3. CDR3 nucleotide sequence: TGTGCCACCAGCAGAGATTGGGGGCACCAGTACTTC. Amino acids: CATSRDWGHQYF.

The V gene is TRBV29-1, the J gene TRBJ1-1; D gene uncertain. Looked up from germline, CDR1 is SQVTM and CDR2 is ANQGSEA. V lost 3 bases, J lost 11 bases, and 7 bases lay in between. There are 9 residues in the CDR3. The CDR3 DNA reads TGCAGCGTTGAGGAGGGCGCTTTCTTT. This gives the protein CSVEEGAFF.

This clone was counted a few times. The chain joins TRBV9 to TRBJ2-3; maybe TRBD2 (5 bases). The ends were cut back, 4 bases at V and 3 bases at J, with 9 bases in the middle. The CDR3 has 13 residues. The germline gives CDR1 SGDLS, CDR2 YYNGEE. The CDR3 DNA sequence: TGTGCCAGCAGCCCCCGGGGAACAGATACGCAGTATTTT. Its translation: CASSPRGTDTQYF. Variable domain in full (rest from reference TRBV9 and TRBJ2-3): DSGVTQTPKHLITATGQRVTLRCSPRSGDLSVYWYQQSLDQGLQFLIQYYNGEERAKGNILERFSAQQFPDLHSELNLSSLELGDSALYFCASSPRGTDTQYFGPGTRLTVL.

The chain has TRBV6-5 and TRBJ2-7; D is possibly TRBD1 (6 bases). From germline, CDR1 is MNHEY and CDR2 SVGAGI. V lost 4 bases, J lost 1 base, and 11 bases lay in between. The CDR3 has 14 residues. In nucleotides, the CDR3 is TGTGCCAGCAGTTTGGGGGACACGTCCTACGAGCAGTACTTC. Protein product: CASSLGDTSYEQYF.

This chain connects TRBV10-3 to TRBJ1-1; D is perhaps TRBD1 (5 bases). The CDR3 has 13 residues. Germline V gene data show CDR1 as ENHRY and CDR2 as SYGVKD. Between the trimmed V and J ends, which lost 6 bases and 3 bases, there was a span of 11 bases. The CDR3 bases are TGTGCCATCAGCGGGGGAGCGGACACTGAAGCTTTCTTT. Translated, it gives CAISGGADTEAFF.

The chain recombines TRBV18 with TRBJ1-1; D gene unclear. Trimming removed 0 bases from V and 6 bases from J, with 8 bases in between. CDR3 length: 13 residues. Germline V gene data show CDR1 as KGHSH and CDR2 as LQKENI. CDR3 DNA sequence: TGTGCCAGCTCACCACCGGGGAGCGCTGAAGCTTTCTTT. It translates to CASSPPGSAEAFF.

The chain is built from TRBV28 and TRBJ2-7; D gene unclear. Between the trimmed V and J ends, which lost 7 bases and 2 bases, there was a span of 15 bases. This CDR3 has 14 residues. The germline gives CDR1 MDHEN, CDR2 SYDVKM. CDR3 sequence: CASNPTSLPYEQYF. CDR3 in DNA: TGTGCCAGCAATCCAACCAGTCTTCCCTACGAGCAGTACTTC.

V is TRBV29-1 and J is TRBJ1-1; weak D call: TRBD1 (5 bases). Trimming took off 4 bases at V and 4 bases at J, with 19 bases between the two ends. In germline, CDR1 is SQVTM, CDR2 ANQGSEA. There are 15 residues in the CDR3. The CDR3 bases are TGCAGCGTTGTACAGGATGTTTTAGAGACCACTGAAGCTTTCTTT. Translation: CSVVQDVLETTEAFF.